What follows are 24 T cell receptor beta chains derived from one specimen sequenced in a study of OX40 agonist ivuxolimab in advanced cancers. The repertoire was sequenced with immunoSEQ multiplex PCR; TCRdb's copy has only in-frame clones and lacks some. The table includes over 45,000 clones, around 79% detected once. The source material was CD4+ or CD8+ T cells sorted from blood, sampled in a trial of the OX40 agonist ivuxolimab. The receptor set was obtained from an adult with an advanced solid tumor such as melanoma, head and neck, liver or kidney cancer.

The rearrangement links TRBV7-9 to TRBJ2-1, with TRBD1 identical over 10 bases. The J segment lost 8 bases and the V segment lost 9 bases, leaving 7 bases of the junction unmatched. The CDR3 covers 13 residues. Per the germline V gene, CDR1 is SEHNR and CDR2 is FQNEAQ (reference sequence). CDR3 sequence (DNA): TGTGCCAGACCCTTGACAGGGGGCGATGAGCAGTTCTTC. It yields the protein CARPLTGGDEQFF.

This rearrangement joins TRBV6-5 to TRBJ1-5, with D possibly matching TRBD1 (5 bases). This CDR3 is 14 amino acids long. V dropped 5 bases and J dropped 5 bases, with 13 bases sitting between them. CDR1 is MNHEY and CDR2 is SVGAGI in the germline V gene. In DNA, the CDR3 is TGTGCCAGCAGTCATGGGGAGGGGTATCAGCCCCAGCATTTT. This codes for CASSHGEGYQPQHF.

The chain has TRBV6-1 and TRBJ1-1; D possibly corresponds to TRBD1 (6 bases). Per germline, CDR1 MNHNS and CDR2 SASEGT. Deletions cut 1 base from V and 3 bases from J, with 9 bases between. The CDR3 contains 14 residues. CDR3 loop: CASSEDRADTEAFF. CDR3 bases: TGTGCCAGCAGTGAAGACAGGGCCGACACTGAAGCTTTCTTT.

CDR3 DNA sequence: TGTGCCAGCACGAAGTCGGGAGAATACACAGATACGCAGTATTTT. Translated, it gives CASTKSGEYTDTQYF. This chain links TRBV7-3 with TRBJ2-3, with D possibly matching TRBD2 (6 bases). V was shortened by 7 bases and J by 2 bases, with 16 bases between the two germline ends. Germline V gives CDR1 SGHTA, CDR2 FQGTGA. CDR3 length equals 15 residues.

The V gene is TRBV7-2, the J gene TRBJ2-5; possible D gene TRBD1, 7 bases. V dropped 4 bases and J dropped 4 bases, with 22 bases sitting between them. The CDR3 has 17 amino acids. CDR1 is SGHTA, CDR2 FQGNSA, per germline. The CDR3: CASSSGGTGLGGETQYF. CDR3 in DNA: TGTGCCAGCAGCTCAGGGGGAACGGGACTCGGAGGAGAGACCCAGTACTTC.

J is TRBJ1-3 and V is TRBV5-5, with D unclear. CDR3 length equals 14 residues. Germline V gives CDR1 SGHKS, CDR2 YYEKEE (reference sequence). V lost 3 bases and J lost 3, with 10 bases in between. The CDR3 region is CASSWRQSGNTIYF. For the CDR3, the DNA is TGTGCCAGCAGCTGGAGGCAGAGTGGAAACACCATATATTTT.

The chain employs TRBV27 and TRBJ2-3; tentative D call: TRBD1 (6 bases). The V gene's germline CDR1 is MNHEY and CDR2 SMNVEV (reference sequence). Deletions cut 4 bases from V and 2 bases from J, with 13 bases between. The CDR3 totals 15 residues. This CDR3 is CASSYGQTYTDTQYF. CDR3 nucleotides: TGTGCCAGCAGTTATGGACAGACCTACACAGATACGCAGTATTTT.

This chain joins TRBV7-2 and TRBJ2-5; the D gene is possibly TRBD2 (5 bases). The CDR3 is 12 residues long. Trimming took 4 bases from V and 10 from J, leaving 13 bases between them. CDR1 and CDR2 from the germline V gene are SGHTA and FQGNSA. The CDR3 sequence: CASSSVRVVQYF. The CDR3 nucleotides are TGTGCCAGCAGCTCTGTGCGGGTGGTCCAGTACTTC.

The chain has TRBV7-6 and TRBJ2-2, with 9 bases aligning to TRBD1. V lost 4 bases and J lost 3; bases outside the gene matches: 3. The CDR3 runs 15 residues. Germline V gene sequence: CDR1 SGHVS, CDR2 FNYEAQ. This CDR3 is CASSSRQGDTGELFF. CDR3 nucleotide sequence: TGTGCCAGCAGCTCCCGACAGGGGGACACCGGGGAGCTGTTTTTT.

This clone was observed a single time. CDR3 sequence reads: CASSPSGPTGELFF. In DNA, the CDR3 is TGTGCCAGCTCACCCTCGGGACCCACCGGGGAGCTGTTTTTT. The rearrangement uses TRBV18 and TRBJ2-2; D possibly matches TRBD1 or TRBD2 (5 bases each). V lost 3 bases, J lost 4 bases, and 9 bases lay in between. Germline V CDR1 and CDR2: KGHSH, LQKENI. This CDR3 spans 14 amino acids. The variable domain in full, with the rest retrieved from reference TRBV18 and TRBJ2-2, is NAGVMQNPRHLVRRRGQEARLRCSPMKGHSHVYWYRQLPEEGLKFMVYLQKENIIDESGMPKERFSAEFPKEGPSILRIQQVVRGDSAAYFCASSPSGPTGELFFGEGSRLTVL.

V and J are TRBV7-8 and TRBJ2-7, with a tentative D call TRBD2 (5 bases). The CDR3 consists of 14 residues. Trimming left V 0 bases short and J 6 bases short, with 12 bases between. Germline V gene lookup returns CDR1 SGHVS and CDR2 FQNEAQ. The CDR3 reads CASSLAGAFREQYF. The CDR3 region has the DNA TGTGCCAGCAGCTTAGCGGGAGCCTTCCGCGAGCAGTACTTC.

The chain is built from TRBV6-5 and TRBJ2-3; D is undetermined. Germline V gene lookup returns CDR1 MNHEY and CDR2 SVGAGI. With 7 bases removed from V and 4 bases from J, the gap between germline ends came to 12 bases. The CDR3 has 13 amino acids. The CDR3 protein is CASKLGAADTQYF. CDR3 in DNA: TGTGCCAGCAAACTTGGAGCCGCAGATACGCAGTATTTT.

Only a few counts were recorded for this clone. The chain links TRBV18 to TRBJ2-7, with 10 positions matching TRBD2. V gave up 3 bases and J gave up 5 bases; unmatched junction bases: 7. The CDR3 spans 15 residues. The germline CDR1 and CDR2 sequences are KGHSH and LQKENI. Here the CDR3 DNA reads TGTGCCAGCTCACCGTCGGGACTAGCGTCCCACGAGCAGTACTTC. Its translation is CASSPSGLASHEQYF.

The V call is TRBV10-1, the J call TRBJ1-1; D might be TRBD1 (6 bases). The CDR3 is 13 residues long. Trimming stripped 0 bases from V and 8 bases from J, with 10 bases between. Per germline, CDR1 WNHNN and CDR2 SYGVQD (reference sequence). The CDR3 DNA reads as TGCGCCAGCAGTGAGTCGGGGGGGCTAGAAGCTTTCTTT. Translation: CASSESGGLEAFF.

V and J are TRBV5-4 and TRBJ2-5; 16 nucleotides align to TRBD2. This CDR3 contains 17 residues. Germline CDR1 and CDR2: SGHNT and YYREEE (reference sequence). Germline trimming cut 2 bases from V and 4 bases from J; bases unmatched to any gene: 5. CDR3 DNA: TGTGCCAGCAGCTTAGGGACTAGCGGGAGGGCCGCAGAGACCCAGTACTTC. It encodes CASSLGTSGRAAETQYF.

The rearrangement joins TRBV5-4 to TRBJ2-2; the match to TRBD2 covers 7 bases. CDR3 length: 17 amino acids. Germline-derived CDR1 and CDR2 are SGHNT and YYREEE (reference sequence). The junction had 8 bases not matched to a gene; V was cut back by 0 bases and J by 3 bases. In nucleotides, the CDR3 is TGTGCCAGCAGCTTGGATGGGGCGGGAGAGGACACCGGGGAGCTGTTTTTT. Translating gives CASSLDGAGEDTGELFF. The whole variable domain, filled in from reference TRBV5-4 and TRBJ2-2, reads ETGVTQSPTHLIKTRGQQVTLRCSSQSGHNTVSWYQQALGQGPQFIFQYYREEENGRGNFPPRFSGLQFPNYSSELNVNALELDDSALYLCASSLDGAGEDTGELFFGEGSRLTVL.

V usage is TRBV6-5 and J usage is TRBJ1-1; 7 nucleotides line up with TRBD1. The CDR3 spans 15 residues. V gave up 2 bases and J gave up 2 bases; unmatched junction bases: 5. Germline V gives CDR1 MNHEY, CDR2 SVGAGI. The CDR3 DNA reads TGTGCCAGCAGTTACCCCCAGGGGGTAAACACTGAAGCTTTCTTT. Translated, it gives CASSYPQGVNTEAFF.

This chain uses TRBV5-1 with TRBJ2-1, with 13 bases identical to TRBD2. Looked up from germline, CDR1 is SGHRS and CDR2 is YFSETQ. The V segment lost 2 bases and the J segment 0 bases; nucleotides outside the gene matches: 8. The length of the CDR3 is 19 residues. Here the CDR3 reads CASSFTGTSGISSYNEQFF. The CDR3 coding sequence is TGCGCCAGCAGCTTTACCGGGACTAGCGGGATAAGCTCCTACAATGAGCAGTTCTTC. Complete variable domain (other parts from reference TRBV5-1 and TRBJ2-1): KAGVTQTPRYLIKTRGQQVTLSCSPISGHRSVSWYQQTPGQGLQFLFEYFSETQRNKGNFPGRFSGRQFSNSRSEMNVSTLELGDSALYLCASSFTGTSGISSYNEQFFGPGTRLTVL.

This chain connects TRBV19 to TRBJ2-1, with D possibly being TRBD2 (6 bases). This CDR3 region has 13 residues. V was shortened by 4 bases and J by 4 bases, with 8 bases between the two germline ends. The germline CDR1 and CDR2 sequences are LNHDA and SQIVND (reference sequence). CDR3 coding DNA: TGTGCCAGTAGTACCGGGGGTTACAATGAGCAGTTCTTC. Amino acids: CASSTGGYNEQFF.

Only one count was recorded for this clone. The chain has TRBV19 and TRBJ2-2; TRBD2 matches 7 bases. V shed 0 bases, J shed 5 bases, and the junction held 9 bases outside the gene matches. Germline V gene data show CDR1 as LNHDA and CDR2 as SQIVND (reference sequence). CDR3 length: 17 amino acids. For the CDR3, the DNA is TGTGCCAGTAGTATAGAGGCCAGCGGGATATCTACCGGGGAGCTGTTTTTT. Protein sequence: CASSIEASGISTGELFF.

This clone has only a few counts. This chain joins TRBV29-1 and TRBJ1-1; D ambiguous. V lost 5 bases and J lost 5, with 6 bases in between. This CDR3 region has 10 residues. Germline CDR1 and CDR2: SQVTM and ANQGSEA. The CDR3 loop is CSVRRTEAFF. CDR3 sequence (DNA): TGCAGCGTTCGGAGGACTGAAGCTTTCTTT. Using reference TRBV29-1 and TRBJ1-1 for the parts outside the CDR3, the full variable domain is SAVISQKPSRDICQRGTSLTIQCQVDSQVTMMFWYRQQPGQSLTLIATANQGSEATYESGFVIDKFPISRPNLTFSTLTVSNMSPEDSSIYLCSVRRTEAFFGQGTRLTVV.

V gene TRBV30 combines with J gene TRBJ1-2; no firm D call. Germline CDR1 and CDR2: GTSNPN and SVGIG (reference sequence). V lost 4 bases and J lost 2, with 11 bases in between. CDR3 length: 13 residues. The CDR3 reads CAWTRTLNYGYTF. The CDR3 DNA follows: TGTGCCTGGACTAGGACCCTGAACTATGGCTACACCTTC.

This clone was seen more than once but under ten times. This sequence joins TRBV19 and TRBJ2-3; no firm D call. Germline loops: CDR1 LNHDA, CDR2 SQIVND (reference sequence). Trimming took 5 bases from V and 1 from J, leaving 10 bases between them. The CDR3 consists of 14 residues. This chain's CDR3 is CASSAAWGTDTQYF. The CDR3 nucleotides are TGTGCCAGTAGTGCAGCCTGGGGCACAGATACGCAGTATTTT.

The chain recombines TRBV19 with TRBJ2-2; TRBD2 agrees at 8 bases. The CDR3 is 16 residues long. The V gene's germline CDR1 is LNHDA and CDR2 SQIVND (reference sequence). CDR3 sequence (DNA): TGTGCAAGCGCCGATCGGGAGGGTACGAACACCGGGGAGCTGTTTTTT. Translated: CASADREGTNTGELFF. The full variable domain, completed using reference TRBV19 and TRBJ2-2, is DGGITQSPKYLFRKEGQNVTLSCEQNLNHDAMYWYRQDPGQGLRLIYYSQIVNDFQKGDIAEGYSVSREKKESFPLTVTSAQKNPTAFYLCASADREGTNTGELFFGEGSRLTVL.